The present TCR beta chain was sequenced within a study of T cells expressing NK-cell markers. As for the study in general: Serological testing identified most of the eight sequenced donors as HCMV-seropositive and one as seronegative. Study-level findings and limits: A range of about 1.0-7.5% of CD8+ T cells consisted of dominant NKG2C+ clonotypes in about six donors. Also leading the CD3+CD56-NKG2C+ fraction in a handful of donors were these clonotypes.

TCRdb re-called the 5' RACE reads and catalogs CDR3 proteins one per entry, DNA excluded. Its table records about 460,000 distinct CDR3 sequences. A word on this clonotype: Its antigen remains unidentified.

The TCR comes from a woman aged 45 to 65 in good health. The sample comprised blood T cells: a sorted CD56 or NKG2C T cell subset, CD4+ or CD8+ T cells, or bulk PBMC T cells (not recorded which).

CDR3 residues: CASSQDLPEVGKLFF. This chain links TRBV3-1 with TRBJ1-4. The length of the CDR3 is 15 residues. Per the germline V gene, CDR1 is LGHDT and CDR2 is YNNKEL (reference sequence).